This T cell receptor beta chain was recovered during a study of blood T cell repertoires in COVID-19. Study details: The origin of the acute and convalescent COVID-19 samples was the United States, Italy and Spain. Sample material is recorded as cDNA or gDNA derived from T cells, B-cell-depleted T cells, or PBMCs.

In the original workflow: Scientists estimated how many nucleated cells there were by amplifying reference gene primers. TCRdb's table, derived via immunoSEQ multiplex PCR, lists solely in-frame clones and lacks some. From that table come the V and J calls and clone size; the DNA was used to work out D and trimming. The sample has 110,000 or so clones, around 85% seen once; the top ten hold approximately 13%. Germline V gene lookup returns CDR1 ENHRY and CDR2 SYGVKD. The J segment lost 2 bases and the V segment lost 10 bases, leaving 13 bases of the junction unmatched. The CDR3 runs 16 residues. Sample: peripheral blood. This chain links TRBV10-3 with TRBJ2-3, with 9 bases matching TRBD1. This sequence originates from a human donor in a cohort sampled during active COVID-19. In nucleotides, the CDR3 is TGTGCCACCAAGACCCCCGGGACAGGGACCACAGATACGCAGTATTTT. It encodes CATKTPGTGTTDTQYF.